Sequencing of this T cell receptor (beta chain) was carried out in a study of human T cells and chemical hapten exposure. This clonotype was seen many times. This CDR3 spans 13 amino acids. Germline values: CDR1 MNHNS, CDR2 SASEGT. V dropped 11 bases and J dropped 0 bases, with 11 bases sitting between them. The time point is: pre-sensitization, week 0. Treatment here: therapeutic diphenylcyclopropenone sensitization with weekly scalp DPC. TCRdb processed the RACE reads anew with MiXCR; each CDR3 protein has one entry. The repertoire includes 350,000 to 450,000 distinct CDR3 sequences, 4% to 6% of them detected once, and 2.6% sits in the top ten.

The input for sequencing was whole blood, taken in connection with sensitization to the hapten diphenylcyclopropenone (DPC). The chain combines TRBV6-1 with TRBJ1-5; unclear D gene. The sequence was collected from a woman aged 50 to 60 with alopecia areata. Some clones in this sample may be carry-over from other donors' samples. CDR3 loop: CAGRVDSNQPQHF. The CDR3 region has the DNA TGTGCCGGGAGGGTGGATAGCAATCAGCCCCAGCATTTT.